The 7 T cell receptor beta chains in this list originate from one sample, sequenced in a study of blood T cell repertoires in COVID-19. Method: immunoSEQ multiplex PCR; TCRdb's copy keeps in-frame clones and lacks some. The sample includes fewer than 250,000 clones, approximately 81% of them seen just once. Material: peripheral blood. The source is a woman aged 80 or over with acute or convalescent COVID-19.

The chain joins TRBV7-2 to TRBJ1-5; unclear D gene. CDR1 SGHTA and CDR2 FQGNSA come from the germline V gene. The V and J ends lost 1 base and 15 bases respectively, with 19 bases between them. This CDR3 region has 14 residues. Here the CDR3 DNA reads TGTGCCAGCAGCTTAGGTGGAGAGGAGGCGTCTTGGCATTTT. It yields the protein CASSLGGEEASWHF.

V gene TRBV11-3 combines with J gene TRBJ2-1; TRBD2 matches at 10 bases. From germline, CDR1 is SGHNT and CDR2 YENEEA. The CDR3 totals 15 residues. The J segment lost 6 bases and the V segment lost 4 bases, leaving 6 bases of the junction unmatched. The CDR3 loop reads CASSWPASGGNEQFF. DNA of the CDR3: TGTGCCAGCAGCTGGCCGGCTAGCGGGGGCAATGAGCAGTTCTTC.

This sequence joins TRBV9 and TRBJ2-7, with TRBD1 identical over 8 bases. V gave up 3 bases and J gave up 4 bases; unmatched junction bases: 6. Germline loops: CDR1 SGDLS, CDR2 YYNGEE. The CDR3 is 14 amino acids. The CDR3 spells CASSAGQDVYEQYF. CDR3 bases: TGTGCCAGCAGCGCGGGACAGGATGTTTACGAGCAGTACTTC. Looking up the rest from reference TRBV9 and TRBJ2-7 gives the full variable domain: DSGVTQTPKHLITATGQRVTLRCSPRSGDLSVYWYQQSLDQGLQFLIQYYNGEERAKGNILERFSAQQFPDLHSELNLSSLELGDSALYFCASSAGQDVYEQYFGPGTRLTVT.

The chain is built from TRBV5-1 and TRBJ2-1, with D perhaps TRBD1 (6 bases). V was pared by 4 bases and J by 7 bases, with 21 bases between. Per germline, CDR1 SGHRS and CDR2 YFSETQ. The CDR3 covers 16 residues. CDR3 sequence reads: CASSPARGQGWNEQFF. Written as DNA, the CDR3 is TGCGCCAGCAGCCCGGCCAGGGGCCAAGGGTGGAATGAGCAGTTCTTC. The full variable domain, its missing parts supplied by reference TRBV5-1 and TRBJ2-1, is KAGVTQTPRYLIKTRGQQVTLSCSPISGHRSVSWYQQTPGQGLQFLFEYFSETQRNKGNFPGRFSGRQFSNSRSEMNVSTLELGDSALYLCASSPARGQGWNEQFFGPGTRLTVL.

J is TRBJ2-1 and V is TRBV7-2; D remains ambiguous. Germline V lookup: CDR1 SGHTA, CDR2 FQGNSA. The V end lost 2 bases, the J end lost 6 bases, and 17 bases lay between the germline ends. The CDR3 loop spans 16 amino acids. As DNA, the CDR3 is TGTGCCAGCAGCTTATCTTACTCCTCCGTCCCCAATGAGCAGTTCTTC. Translated: CASSLSYSSVPNEQFF.

The CDR3 nucleotides read TGTGCCAGCAGTGCCCGAGGCCCCCGAAACACAGATACGCAGTATTTT. Protein product: CASSARGPRNTDTQYF. The rearrangement links TRBV2 to TRBJ2-3, with D hard to call. The V and J ends lost 4 bases and 2 bases respectively, with 16 bases between them. CDR1 and CDR2 (germline): SNHLY, FYNNEI. The CDR3 consists of 16 residues.

In this sample, this clone turned up a few times. Other DNA sequences in the sample encode the same CDR3. The chain employs TRBV27 and TRBJ1-5; 7 bases are shared with TRBD1. Germline V gene lookup returns CDR1 MNHEY and CDR2 SMNVEV (reference sequence). V dropped 5 bases and J dropped 3; count of bases not matched to a gene: 7. This CDR3 is built from 15 residues. The CDR3 is CASSPGTVPNQPQHF. The CDR3 DNA sequence: TGTGCCAGCAGTCCCGGGACAGTCCCCAATCAGCCCCAGCATTTT.